This T cell receptor beta chain was profiled in a study of cytomegalovirus exposure and HLA in healthy donors (dated by TCRdb to 2016 to 2017). Regarding the study in general: In an earlier analysis of under 750 of the donors, 276 Gb of sequence data and 117 million unique TCR beta sequences from about 179 million T cells were reported. Donor age, sex, ethnicity and CMV serostatus were compiled alongside the repertoire data. High-throughput TCR immunosequencing, statistical association of individual TCRs with disease status, and machine learning were combined to predict cytomegalovirus infection status. An earlier analysis of approximately 630 of the donors applied high-throughput TCR beta sequencing to assess whether each TCR beta V gene segment acted as functional or pseudogenic. The number of donors typed differed by locus, with about 629-630 for A, B, C, DRB1 and DQB1, over 500 for DQA1, approximately 580 for DPA1, and 450 to 480 for DPB1. The later analysis used no new phenotypic data to find candidate immune exposures, relying instead on TCR beta sequences and their occurrence across donors. Among some 400 genotyped donors of the cohort, an average of roughly 230,000 unique TCR beta nucleotide sequences was sequenced per donor, of which 15% to 20% were non-productive. In a later analysis, previously published TCR beta repertoires from some 640 donors were re-analyzed and high-resolution HLA genotyping was added so that TCR occurrence patterns could be studied. Of the approximately 400 genotyped donors, roughly 85% fell in the genetic ancestry cluster associated with self-reported Caucasian donors. HLA typing included class I and class II loci at four-digit resolution. Four or five DR-DQ haplotypes were handled as single units for association and clustering, since linkage in the cohort was strong. The study used immunosequencing to profile the T cell repertoires of about 670 subjects and linked those repertoires to cytomegalovirus serostatus. A separate validation cohort of 100 to 150 different subjects was used in addition to the roughly 670-subject first cohort. Every discovery cohort repertoire had been produced on one sequencing platform. An early release covering approximately 600 HLA-typed donors comprised approximately 300 gigabases of sequencing data and tens of millions of unique TCR sequences. A later genetic analysis took genome-wide SNP genotypes for about 60% of the roughly 670 donors and used that subset as a discovery cohort. The aim of the study was to test whether cataloging public T cell receptors could identify signatures of past pathogen exposure.

Turning to this clone: Its antigen is not yet known. Within one base of it there is no much larger clone, and no base qualities were kept.

On the study overall, not on this receptor specifically: The only immune exposure information available for the cohort was CMV serostatus. A later analysis found that HLA-associated TCR beta chains were more clonally expanded and had lower generation probabilities than equally common non-associated chains. Because counts were too low, 15 to 20 rarely observed V segments, including chromosome 9 orphons, were excluded from the earlier analysis of under 650 of the donors. Linkage disequilibrium might explain the correlated functional status among segregating V segments, but an unknown experimental factor could not be ruled out. According to a later analysis, most CMV-associated TCR beta chains appeared to be HLA-restricted, and the HLA associations seemed to be driven largely by CMV exposure. Because HLA typing was unavailable for some donors at each locus, only the typed subset was used in association tests. Most TCR sequences were seen in very few donors, while some public TCRs were found in many individuals. In both the original and validation cohorts, the classifier was reported to diagnose cytomegalovirus status with high specificity and sensitivity. Assigning TCR associations to individual alleles was difficult when HLA alleles, especially DR and DQ, strongly co-occurred. In a later analysis, TCR association rates were found to vary across HLA loci, with the most associated TCRs seen for DRB1 alleles and the fewest for HLA-C alleles. A cluster of highly shared sequence variants was judged likely to be a technical artifact of the sequencing pipeline. Several of the top co-occurrence clusters appeared to be linked to parvovirus B19, influenza, CMV and Epstein-Barr virus, according to a later analysis. A few of the identified cytomegalovirus-associated TCR beta chains were confirmed in vitro to be specific for cytomegalovirus antigens. Presence/absence analyses assumed roughly uniform sequencing depth across donors, an assumption that may not hold. In an earlier analysis of about 600 of the donors, most TCR beta V segments appeared in productive rearrangements about 90% or about 30% of the time, broadly matching IMGT annotations. According to the authors, the approach could potentially be generalized to other disease states and immunological phenotypes. An association between a missense DCLRE1C variant and V-gene and J-gene trimming of TCR beta chains was found in a later genetic analysis and replicated in an independent cohort. According to a later genetic analysis, donors in an Asian-associated ancestry cluster had fewer N-insertions in productive TCRs than the approximately 710-donor mean. The cohort was sequenced for TCR beta chains only, and without alpha or paired-chain data the features that could be detected were limited. A further reported finding was that TCR beta sequences accurately predicted the HLA-A and HLA-B alleles for most subjects in the first cohort. At a false discovery rate of 0.05, a later analysis linked under 20,000 TCR beta sequences to specific HLA alleles. Some IMGT-functional V segments, including TRBV6-2 and TRBV6-3, could not be told apart with the 87-base-pair reads, so those segments were excluded. In the study, 164 TCR beta chains were listed as associated with cytomegalovirus.

The cohort consisted of 600 to 750 healthy bone marrow donors. At the time of sampling, every cohort member was nominally healthy, though immune exposures that went unrecorded were likely present. The donor was CMV seronegative and was included in the group of over 300 seronegative cohort members. A peripheral blood sample was provided by each donor, and peripheral blood mononuclear cells were used for TCR beta sequencing. Genomic DNA extraction from the blood cell samples was performed with the Qiagen DNeasy Blood Extraction Kit. The CDR3 contains 14 residues, cysteine and phenylalanine counted. The kept DNA is CDR3 alone, 42 bases in frame from the first base. Trimming removed 0 bases from V and 0 bases from J, leaving 5 bases between the germline ends. CDR1 and CDR2, per the germline V gene, are SGHRS and YFSETQ. Receptors were amplified or captured by the immunoSEQ multiplex PCR assay. The multiplex PCR relied on a mix of 60 forward primers for TCR Vbeta segments and 13 reverse primers for TCR Jbeta segments. The CDR3 region of rearranged TCR beta genes was amplified from genomic DNA by a multiplex PCR assay. Amplified TCR beta libraries were sequenced as 87-base-pair reads on the Illumina HiSeq System. The source study handled its data this way. Across the 640 or so repertoires, a later analysis counted 78 million or so unique TCR beta chains, some 11 million of which were shared by at least two donors. A nearest-neighbor algorithm error-corrected the raw reads and collapsed the reads into unique sequences, merging closely related sequences to remove PCR and sequencing errors. Alignment of CDR3 sequences to IMGT reference sequences was used to assign V, D and J gene segments. Each retained sequence needed at least a six-nucleotide match to both a V gene segment and a J gene segment. Rearrangements were called productive when the CDR3 lacked stop codons and stayed in frame with V and J; all others were non-productive. Following IMGT convention, CDR3 was defined as the stretch from the second conserved V-encoded cysteine up to the conserved J-encoded phenylalanine. The earlier analysis of about 560 of the donors excluded any sequence lacking an unambiguous match to a single V gene segment. In an earlier analysis of several hundred of the donors, V segments were called functional above 56.7% productive rearrangements and were called segregating when the between-donor standard deviation exceeded 5%. A statistical classification framework was built to diagnose cytomegalovirus status from the catalog of TCR beta chain sequences. A later analysis assigned V and J genes by comparing TCR nucleotide sequences with IMGT/GENE-DB human TR gene sequences. In a later analysis, CDR3 sequences and most-parsimonious VDJ recombination scenarios were assigned using the TCRdist pipeline. In a later analysis, every TCR beta chain was defined by the combination of its CDR3 amino acid sequence and its V-gene family, and reads without a unique V-gene family were dropped. As a way to deal with suspected cross-contamination and a sequencing artifact, a later analysis dropped hundreds of nucleotide sequences that were highly shared and had low generation probability. In a later analysis, a clonal expansion index for each public chain was calculated from normalized within-repertoire ranks of inferred template counts. In a later analysis, generation probabilities were computed using a VDJ recombination model fitted to out-of-frame rearrangements, and the results were checked against IGoR. In a later analysis, TCR-TCR, TCR-HLA and TCR-CMV co-occurrence was scored with hypergeometric tests, and a repertoire-size bias correction was applied to TCR pairs. In a later analysis, false discovery rates were estimated by permuting HLA or CMV assignments 20 times. In a later analysis, co-occurring TCRs were grouped using DBSCAN, and TCRdist sequence similarity was added for clustering within HLA-allele-positive subsets. Co-occurrence clustering excluded repertoires with fewer than 30,000 or more than 120,000 public chains, plus five with anomalous nucleotide sharing. Drawn from immuneACCESS, this table holds only the in-frame rearrangements with V and J called that TCRdb kept. Clones are partly lost; checked studies trace under half to an unresolved V gene and leave the rest unexplained. V and J calls and clone size are given by that table; D and trimming were obtained from the DNA. Present in this sample are around 200,000 clones, 60% to 85% of which were seen just once. The ten top clones hold just under 3% of the sample.

The sequencing input was PBMCs. The chain is made from TRBV5-1 and TRBJ2-3; the D gene lacks a confident call. The source is a male donor in good health and CMV-seronegative. The encoded CDR3 is CASSLVLSTDTQYF. The DNA sequence reads TGCGCCAGCAGCTTGGTACTCAGCACAGATACGCAGTATTTT.